This T cell receptor (beta chain) was recorded in a study of pediatric ulcerative colitis. Study observations and caveats: No controls had the two rectal clonotypes shared by ulcerative colitis patients. Ulcerative colitis patients shared more blood-rectal clones than controls.

Germline loops: CDR1 LGHNA, CDR2 YSLEER. This CDR3 region has 14 residues. Trimming took off 1 base at V and 2 bases at J, with 8 bases between the two ends. A word on this clone: Antigen unknown.

Clones were read by immunoSEQ multiplex PCR, and TCRdb kept only the in-frame ones, dropping some. The table includes 65,000 or so clones, roughly nine tenths detected once. The clonotype comes from a boy aged 5-17 years with severe ulcerative colitis. The specimen was blood. The V gene is TRBV4-3, the J gene TRBJ1-1, with D perhaps matching TRBD1 (5 bases). The CDR3 here is CASSQVQGNTEAFF. Written as DNA, the CDR3 is TGCGCCAGCAGCCAAGTTCAGGGAAACACTGAAGCTTTCTTT.